This T cell receptor (beta chain) was recovered during a study of cytomegalovirus exposure and HLA in healthy donors. Whole-study context: From 170 million or so T cells, an earlier analysis saw 90 million to 130 million unique TCR beta sequences. Study-level results: In all likelihood, a cluster of highly shared sequence variants was a sequencing artifact. Most sequenced TCRs were rare (though some public TCRs occurred in many donors). The study labeled 150 or so TCR beta chains cytomegalovirus-associated.

Germline V gene data show CDR1 as SQVTM and CDR2 as ANQGSEA. V was trimmed by 1 base and J by 3 bases, leaving 4 bases between them. The CDR3 sequence is 12 residues long. For this clone: Its target is not known. Other DNA sequences in this specimen translate into the identical CDR3.

PCR was performed using 60 Vbeta and 13 Jbeta primers. Profiled with immunoSEQ multiplex PCR; TCRdb holds only in-frame clones, not every one. The sample consists of about 190,000 clones, around 83% of them appearing once. The clonotype originates from a middle-aged man in good health and CMV-seropositive. The chain couples TRBV29-1 to TRBJ2-1; D not certain. Material: PBMCs. The CDR3 loop is CSVEVRYNEQFF. DNA for the CDR3: TGCAGCGTTGAAGTTCGCTACAATGAGCAGTTCTTC.